Each of the 28 T cell receptor beta chains below was sequenced from the same sample in a study of T-cell memory formation after mild COVID-19. Each CDR3 protein gets one entry after TCRdb re-called the 5' RACE reads with MiXCR. The table records about 200,000 distinct CDR3 sequences, more than 8% of them present only once. Material: PBMCs or a T cell subset sorted from them (not recorded which). These receptors came from a man younger than 30 who had mild COVID-19 (a few samples of this study predate the infection). Cell type and time point are not known.

The CDR3 here is CASRTGTDYEQYV. CDR3 DNA sequence: TGTGCCAGCAGAACCGGGACAGACTACGAGCAGTACGTC. This chain joins TRBV6-2 or TRBV6-3 and TRBJ2-7; 7 nucleotides align to TRBD1. With V trimmed by 6 bases and J by 3 bases, 5 bases remained unmatched. This CDR3 has 13 residues. Germline CDR1 and CDR2: MNHEY and SVGEGT.

V is TRBV27 and J is TRBJ2-5; 8 bases match TRBD2. The ends lost 10 bases at V and 1 base at J; junction bases unmatched: 2. This CDR3 region has 12 residues. Germline CDR1 is MNHEY and CDR2 is SMNVEV (reference sequence). The chain's CDR3 is CATGRGQETQYF. For the CDR3, the DNA is TGTGCCACCGGGAGGGGCCAAGAGACCCAGTACTTC.

The chain is built from TRBV5-1 and TRBJ2-1, with 9 positions matching TRBD1. CDR1 and CDR2 from the germline V gene are SGHRS and YFSETQ. This CDR3 contains 13 residues. V lost 0 bases, J lost 12 bases, and 4 bases stayed unmatched. The CDR3 spells CASSLETGGMQFF. The CDR3 bases are TGCGCCAGCAGCTTGGAGACAGGGGGGATGCAGTTCTTC.

This clonotype was detected many times. The chain recombines TRBV20-1 with TRBJ2-5; TRBD2 agrees at 12 bases. Trimming cost V 7 bases and J 5 bases; bases outside gene matches: 5. The CDR3 has 13 amino acids. Germline CDR1 is DFQATT and CDR2 is SNEGSKA (reference sequence). The CDR3 sequence is CSVVTSGGETQYF. In DNA form, the CDR3 reads TGCAGTGTTGTTACTAGCGGGGGGGAGACCCAGTACTTC.

This clonotype occurred many times. This chain connects TRBV7-9 to TRBJ1-1; a possible D gene is TRBD1 (5 bases). Germline V gene sequence: CDR1 SEHNR, CDR2 FQNEAQ (reference sequence). The CDR3 is 14 residues long. The V end lost 6 bases, the J end lost 1 base, and 12 bases lay between the germline ends. CDR3 DNA: TGTGCCAGCAGTAGGGGCACTGCGAACACTGAAGCTTTCTTT. Translating gives CASSRGTANTEAFF.

This clonotype was recorded many times. The gene calls are TRBV5-1 and TRBJ1-2; perhaps TRBD1 as D (5 bases). Deletions cut 0 bases from V and 8 bases from J, with 17 bases between. CDR1 SGHRS and CDR2 YFSETQ come from the germline V gene. The CDR3 runs 15 residues. As DNA, the CDR3 is TGCGCCAGCAGCTTGGGAACAGGACTAAATGAGGGCTACACCTTC. The encoded protein is CASSLGTGLNEGYTF.

The chain carries TRBV4-3 and TRBJ2-7; D tentatively reads TRBD1 or TRBD2 (5 bases each). There are 13 residues in the CDR3. Per germline, CDR1 LGHNA and CDR2 YSLEER. The germline V and J ends were trimmed by 0 bases and 4 bases, with 7 bases remaining between them. The CDR3 here is CASSQEEGYEQYF. The CDR3 nucleotides read TGCGCCAGCAGCCAAGAAGAGGGGTACGAGCAGTACTTC.

This clonotype has ten or more counts. V and J are TRBV5-1 and TRBJ2-1, with D tentatively TRBD1 (5 bases). CDR3 length: 16 amino acids. Germline assignment: CDR1 SGHRS and CDR2 YFSETQ. Trimming took off 4 bases at V and 9 bases at J, with 23 bases between the two ends. This CDR3 is CASSMARQGGSREQFF. The CDR3 region has the DNA TGCGCCAGCAGCATGGCCCGCCAGGGCGGTTCCCGTGAGCAGTTCTTC.

This clonotype was recorded many times. V gene TRBV6-2 or TRBV6-3 combines with J gene TRBJ2-7, with D perhaps TRBD2 (6 bases). Trimming shortened V by 7 bases and J by 2 bases, and 15 bases separated the two germline ends. The germline V gene encodes CDR1 MNHEY and CDR2 SVGEGT. CDR3 size: 14 residues. This CDR3 is CASTASGVTYEQYF. The CDR3 DNA is TGTGCCAGCACCGCATCGGGGGTAACCTACGAGCAGTACTTC.

This chain connects TRBV18 to TRBJ2-3; 9 nucleotides match TRBD2. Germline CDR1 reads KGHSH; CDR2 reads LQKENI. V gave up 1 base and J gave up 2 bases; unmatched junction bases: 4. The CDR3 has 16 amino acids. The CDR3 sequence: CASSPRRGGITDTQYF. As DNA, the CDR3 is TGTGCCAGCTCACCACGGCGGGGGGGAATCACAGATACGCAGTATTTT.

The rearrangement links TRBV24-1 to TRBJ2-1; no firm D call. The CDR3 contains 11 residues. In germline, CDR1 is KGHDR, CDR2 SFDVKD. V was shortened by 4 bases and J by 10 bases, with 7 bases between the two germline ends. In DNA form, the CDR3 reads TGTGCCACCAGTGACGGCCGGGAGCAGTTCTTC. Protein product: CATSDGREQFF.

This clonotype was seen only a few times. The gene calls are TRBV2 and TRBJ2-7; D is possibly TRBD2 (6 bases). Trimming removed 3 bases from V and 3 bases from J, with 6 bases in between. The CDR3 totals 12 residues. Looked up from germline, CDR1 is SNHLY and CDR2 is FYNNEI. CDR3 region: CASSEGGYEQYV. In DNA form, the CDR3 reads TGTGCCAGCAGTGAGGGGGGCTACGAGCAGTACGTC.

In this sample, this clonotype turned up a few times. V usage is TRBV10-3 and J usage is TRBJ1-1, with no clear D. Germline V gene data show CDR1 as ENHRY and CDR2 as SYGVKD. The CDR3 has 13 residues. With 0 bases removed from V and 11 bases from J, the gap between germline ends came to 13 bases. In nucleotides, the CDR3 is TGTGCCATCAGTGAGTCGAGAGCTACTGCGGCTTTCTTT. As protein: CAISESRATAAFF.

The chain links TRBV6-6 to TRBJ1-4; D gene uncertain. Germline V gene data show CDR1 as MNHNY and CDR2 as SVGAGI (reference sequence). Trimming pared 2 bases from V and 5 bases from J, leaving 6 bases between. This CDR3 spans 13 amino acids. The CDR3 loop is CASSYQENEKLFF. The CDR3 DNA sequence: TGTGCCAGCAGTTACCAAGAGAATGAAAAACTGTTTTTT.

This clonotype showed up just a few times. The V call is TRBV5-1, the J call TRBJ2-7; 10 positions match TRBD1. The junction had 14 bases not matched to a gene; V was cut back by 4 bases and J by 4 bases. Per germline, CDR1 SGHRS and CDR2 YFSETQ. The CDR3 is 17 amino acids. The CDR3 region has the DNA TGCGCCAGCAGCGCAGGGACAGGGGTCTTCGGGCAATACGAGCAGTACTTC. This gives the protein CASSAGTGVFGQYEQYF.

This clonotype showed up just a few times. The chain links TRBV4-3 to TRBJ2-5; D is possibly TRBD1 (5 bases). The CDR3 runs to 17 residues. The V end lost 0 bases, the J end lost 5 bases, and 19 bases lay between the germline ends. CDR1 is LGHNA and CDR2 is YSLEER in the germline V gene. The CDR3 DNA is TGCGCCAGCAGCCAAGACCGCCTGACAGCAGCCCTCGAGACCCAGTACTTC. Its protein is CASSQDRLTAALETQYF.

This chain joins TRBV7-6 and TRBJ2-2; D uncertain. V gave up 4 bases and J gave up 4 bases, with 13 bases separating them. CDR1 and CDR2 from the germline V gene are SGHVS and FNYEAQ. The CDR3 runs to 15 residues. The CDR3, as DNA: TGTGCCAGCAGCTATTTAGCCCCCTCCACCGGGGAGCTGTTTTTT. Translation: CASSYLAPSTGELFF.

The chain is built from TRBV18 and TRBJ1-6; D is perhaps TRBD1 (6 bases). The CDR3 runs to 15 residues. Per germline, CDR1 KGHSH and CDR2 LQKENI. V lost 6 bases and J lost 6, with 15 bases in between. The CDR3: CASSPLDSLNSPLHF. CDR3 coding DNA: TGTGCCAGCTCCCCGCTGGACAGCCTTAATTCACCCCTCCACTTT.

This clonotype turned up a few times. The chain carries TRBV7-2 and TRBJ1-2, with D unresolved. CDR3 length equals 13 residues. The germline V gene encodes CDR1 SGHTA and CDR2 FQGNSA. Trimming left V 5 bases short and J 8 bases short, with 15 bases between. The CDR3, as DNA: TGTGCCAGCAGCGCTGGGAGGGTTGGAGGCTACACCTTC. Amino acids: CASSAGRVGGYTF. Filled out from reference TRBV7-2 and TRBJ1-2, the complete variable domain reads GAGVSQSPSNKVTEKGKDVELRCDPISGHTALYWYRQSLGQGLEFLIYFQGNSAPDKSGLPSDRFSAERTGGSVSTLTIQRTQQEDSAVYLCASSAGRVGGYTFGSGTRLTVV.

CDR3 nucleotide sequence: TGTGCCAGCAGCTTGAGGGACAGGGGAAACTATGGCTACACCTTC. Translation: CASSLRDRGNYGYTF. The chain uses TRBV11-3 and TRBJ1-2; 10 positions match TRBD1. V dropped 3 bases and J dropped 2; count of bases not matched to a gene: 3. The CDR3 runs 15 residues. Germline CDR1 is SGHNT and CDR2 is YENEEA.

The chain couples TRBV5-1 to TRBJ2-1; 8 nucleotides agree with TRBD2. V was pared by 4 bases and J by 5 bases, with 11 bases of the junction left unmatched. The germline CDR1 and CDR2 sequences are SGHRS and YFSETQ. The CDR3 is 16 amino acids. CDR3 amino acids: CASSVNRGGSNNEQFF. DNA for the CDR3: TGCGCCAGCAGCGTTAACCGGGGGGGAAGCAACAATGAGCAGTTCTTC.

This clonotype showed up just a few times. The genes are TRBV4-2 and TRBJ1-2; TRBD1 matches at 8 bases. The V and J ends lost 3 bases and 0 bases, in that order; junction bases with no gene match: 3. CDR1 and CDR2 from the germline V gene are LGHNA and YNFKEQ. The CDR3 runs to 15 residues. The CDR3 region is CASSQGTGSNYGYTF. DNA for the CDR3: TGTGCCAGCAGCCAGGGGACAGGTTCTAACTATGGCTACACCTTC.

In its sample, this clonotype was seen many times. This chain links TRBV10-3 with TRBJ2-1; the D is unclear. This CDR3 spans 10 amino acids. Looked up from germline, CDR1 is ENHRY and CDR2 is SYGVKD. V lost 7 bases and J 12 bases, leaving 10 bases between the germline ends. CDR3 residues: CAITEMRQFF. In nucleotides, the CDR3 is TGTGCCATCACCGAGATGAGGCAGTTCTTC.

This clonotype showed up just a few times. The rearrangement links TRBV6-5 to TRBJ2-7; 7 nucleotides align to TRBD2. V shed 4 bases and J 0 bases; nucleotides not matched to a gene: 3. CDR1 and CDR2 from the germline V gene are MNHEY and SVGAGI. The CDR3 runs to 14 residues. Written as DNA, the CDR3 is TGTGCCAGCAGTTCTAGCGGCAGCTCCTACGAGCAGTACTTC. Translation gives CASSSSGSSYEQYF.

Ten or more counts support this clonotype. The rearrangement links TRBV7-2 to TRBJ1-2; 9 bases fit TRBD1. Trimming took 5 bases from V and 3 from J; bases not matched to a gene: 4. Per germline, CDR1 SGHTA and CDR2 FQGNSA. The CDR3 loop spans 14 amino acids. The CDR3 nucleotides are TGTGCCAGCAGCCTGGGGACAGGGTACTATGGCTACACCTTC. Translated, it gives CASSLGTGYYGYTF.

The gene calls are TRBV4-2 and TRBJ1-1; D remains unclear. Trimming shortened V by 0 bases and J by 6 bases, and 8 bases separated the two germline ends. The CDR3 sequence is 13 residues long. Germline CDR1 and CDR2: LGHNA and YNFKEQ. The CDR3 bases are TGTGCCAGCAGCCAAGATCGGGCTGCTGAAGCTTTCTTT. It codes for CASSQDRAAEAFF.

V is TRBV6-6 and J is TRBJ1-5; D not resolved. The CDR3 length is 18 residues. Trimming took off 2 bases at V and 2 bases at J, with 19 bases between the two ends. The germline V gene has CDR1 MNHNY and CDR2 SVGAGI (reference sequence). In DNA, the CDR3 is TGTGCCAGCAGTTACCCGCGGAGGACTGGAATCGGCAATCAGCCCCAGCATTTT. Translating it yields CASSYPRRTGIGNQPQHF.

This chain connects TRBV30 to TRBJ2-2, with a possible D match to TRBD1 (5 bases). In germline, CDR1 is GTSNPN, CDR2 SVGIG (reference sequence). This CDR3 is built from 17 residues. Trimming took off 0 bases at V and 8 bases at J, with 22 bases between the two ends. The CDR3 loop reads CAWSVRRVGAKTGELFF. CDR3 DNA: TGTGCCTGGAGTGTACGTCGGGTAGGGGCCAAAACTGGGGAGCTGTTTTTT. Full variable domain (outside the CDR3, taken from reference TRBV30 and TRBJ2-2): SQTIHQWPATLVQPVGSPLSLECTVEGTSNPNLYWYRQAAGRGLQLLFYSVGIGQISSEVPQNLSASRPQDRQFILSSKKLLLSDSGFYLCAWSVRRVGAKTGELFFGEGSRLTVL.